These 23 T cell receptor beta chains were sequenced from one sample in a study of cytomegalovirus exposure and HLA in healthy donors. With 60 Vbeta and 13 Jbeta primers, the PCR was carried out. Sequencing was performed with immunoSEQ multiplex PCR; in TCRdb, only in-frame clones are kept and a portion is missing. Among 50,000 to 80,000 clones listed, roughly 80% were seen once. Source material: PBMCs. All receptors come from a male donor in good health and CMV-seropositive.

The chain carries TRBV13 and TRBJ1-1; 8 nucleotides align to TRBD1. Germline values: CDR1 PRHDT, CDR2 FYEKMQ (reference sequence). CDR3 length: 17 residues. Trimming removed 5 bases from V and 0 bases from J; junction bases left unmatched: 11. The CDR3 protein is CASSPGQGLLMNTEAFF. In DNA form, the CDR3 reads TGTGCCAGCAGCCCCGGACAGGGACTTCTCATGAACACTGAAGCTTTCTTT.

The chain joins TRBV7-9 to TRBJ2-7; the D is unclear. CDR3 length equals 13 residues. Trimming took off 4 bases at V and 3 bases at J, with 10 bases between the two ends. In germline, CDR1 is SEHNR, CDR2 FQNEAQ (reference sequence). CDR3 region: CASSSVNSYEQYF. The CDR3 DNA is TGTGCCAGCAGCTCAGTCAACAGCTACGAGCAGTACTTC.

The rearrangement uses TRBV2 and TRBJ1-1; 7 nucleotides agree with TRBD1. Germline CDR1 SNHLY, CDR2 FYNNEI. V shed 6 bases and J 2 bases; nucleotides not matched to a gene: 15. This CDR3 region has 17 residues. CDR3 nucleotides: TGTGCCAGCAGATTGGACAGGAAACCTATTAAAAACACTGAAGCTTTCTTT. The encoded protein is CASRLDRKPIKNTEAFF.

The V gene is TRBV2, the J gene TRBJ1-1; D uncertain. Trimming removed 5 bases at V and 1 base at J, with 14 bases between. This CDR3 spans 15 amino acids. Germline V lookup: CDR1 SNHLY, CDR2 FYNNEI. CDR3 residues: CASSPFPRQNTEAFF. CDR3 nucleotide sequence: TGTGCCAGCAGTCCCTTCCCGAGGCAGAACACTGAAGCTTTCTTT.

This clone came up once. V and J are TRBV29-1 and TRBJ1-3; tentative D call: TRBD1 (6 bases). V gave up 6 bases and J gave up 5 bases, with 14 bases separating them. Germline CDR1 is SQVTM and CDR2 is ANQGSEA. The CDR3 contains 13 residues. As DNA, the CDR3 is TGCAGCGTCCTAGACAGGATCCGAAACACCATATATTTT. Protein sequence: CSVLDRIRNTIYF.

V and J are TRBV6-5 and TRBJ2-5; D remains unclear. Trimming removed 1 base at V and 4 bases at J, with 10 bases between. The length of the CDR3 is 14 residues. Germline V gene sequence: CDR1 MNHEY, CDR2 SVGAGI. The DNA of the CDR3 is TGTGCCAGCAGTTACTTTGGGCCCCCAGAGACCCAGTACTTC. Protein: CASSYFGPPETQYF.

The chain is built from TRBV30 and TRBJ1-2; TRBD1 agrees at 7 bases. The germline CDR1 and CDR2 sequences are GTSNPN and SVGIG (reference sequence). CDR3 length equals 14 residues. V gave up 8 bases and J gave up 5 bases; unmatched junction bases: 14. The CDR3 reads CARNLGTALYGYTF. DNA for the CDR3: TGTGCCCGGAACCTCGGGACAGCTCTTTATGGCTACACCTTC.

A few counts support this clone. V usage is TRBV19 and J usage is TRBJ1-5; 11 nucleotides agree with TRBD1. This CDR3 is 16 amino acids long. CDR1 and CDR2 (germline): LNHDA, SQIVND (reference sequence). Trimming took 8 bases from V and 3 from J; bases not matched to a gene: 9. The DNA for the CDR3 is TGTGCCAGTTCGGACAGGGGGCTCAAGAACAATCAGCCCCAGCATTTT. Translated, it gives CASSDRGLKNNQPQHF.

This clone was detected once. A read error may account for a junction end that differs from germline. The chain is built from TRBV2 and TRBJ1-5; D unresolved. Germline V lookup: CDR1 SNHLY, CDR2 FYNNEI. This CDR3 is 14 amino acids long. The CDR3 DNA reads TGTGCCAGCAGCGAAGGGCGGGCTAATCAGCCCCAGCATTTT. Amino acids: CASSEGRANQPQHF.

The rearrangement joins TRBV4-1 to TRBJ2-7, with D tentatively TRBD2 (5 bases). The V gene lost 2 bases and the J gene lost 3 bases, with 14 bases spanning the gap. This CDR3 region has 15 residues. Germline values: CDR1 MGHRA, CDR2 YSYEKL. The CDR3 loop is CASSQPTRSGYEQYF. CDR3 sequence (DNA): TGCGCCAGCAGCCAACCGACGCGGAGCGGCTACGAGCAGTACTTC.

The chain recombines TRBV19 with TRBJ1-5, with D uncertain. This CDR3 has 15 amino acids. The V end lost 10 bases, the J end lost 6 bases, and 22 bases lay between the germline ends. Per germline, CDR1 LNHDA and CDR2 SQIVND (reference sequence). CDR3 amino acids: CATKLFKGEGQPQHF. The DNA for the CDR3 is TGTGCCACCAAACTTTTCAAGGGTGAGGGTCAGCCCCAGCATTTT.

CDR3 residues: CASRVNSGTDSNQPQHF. The CDR3 nucleotides read TGTGCCAGTAGAGTGAACTCCGGGACAGATAGCAATCAGCCCCAGCATTTT. The J gene is TRBJ1-5, the V gene TRBV19; TRBD1 matches 7 bases. With 6 bases clipped from V and 0 bases from J, the junction kept 11 bases outside the gene matches. The CDR3 loop spans 17 amino acids. Germline loops: CDR1 LNHDA, CDR2 SQIVND (reference sequence).

The chain links TRBV29-1 to TRBJ1-3, with D perhaps matching TRBD1 (6 bases). Germline CDR1 is SQVTM and CDR2 is ANQGSEA. V was shortened by 2 bases and J by 4 bases, with 15 bases between the two germline ends. This CDR3 has 15 amino acids. The CDR3 sequence: CSVELAGVSGNTIYF. DNA for the CDR3: TGCAGCGTTGAACTTGCAGGGGTCTCCGGAAACACCATATATTTT.

The V call is TRBV5-4, the J call TRBJ2-5; D perhaps matches TRBD2 (7 bases). V was pared by 0 bases and J by 5 bases, with 17 bases between. Germline V gives CDR1 SGHNT, CDR2 YYREEE (reference sequence). This CDR3 is 16 amino acids long. This CDR3 is CASSLGWGGALETQYF. The DNA for the CDR3 is TGTGCCAGCAGCTTGGGGTGGGGGGGGGCCTTGGAGACCCAGTACTTC.

This clone was counted between two and nine times. This chain connects TRBV12-5 to TRBJ1-1; D is uncertain. Germline values: CDR1 LGHNT, CDR2 FRNRAP. Trimming shortened V by 1 base and J by 3 bases, and 12 bases separated the two germline ends. The CDR3 is made up of 15 amino acids. Here the CDR3 DNA reads TGTGCTAGTGGTTTGGGGAGACTGGCCGACACTGAAGCTTTCTTT. Encoded protein: CASGLGRLADTEAFF.

This chain uses TRBV18 with TRBJ1-1, with D possibly being TRBD1 (5 bases). Trimming removed 8 bases from V and 1 base from J, with 23 bases in between. Germline values: CDR1 KGHSH, CDR2 LQKENI. The CDR3 covers 17 residues. The CDR3: CASLNRGMTVENTEAFF. CDR3 in DNA: TGTGCCAGCCTAAATAGAGGAATGACAGTTGAGAACACTGAAGCTTTCTTT.

This clone came up once. The chain links TRBV7-8 to TRBJ2-3; 11 bases agree with TRBD2. Germline-derived CDR1 and CDR2 are SGHVS and FQNEAQ. The CDR3 sequence is 17 residues long. V lost 1 base to trimming and J lost 0 bases; unmatched junction nucleotides: 3. The CDR3 bases are TGTGCCAGCAGCTTAGGAGGGACTAGCGGAAGCACAGATACGCAGTATTTT. Translation: CASSLGGTSGSTDTQYF.

J is TRBJ2-1 and V is TRBV30; 14 bases align to TRBD2. CDR3 length equals 16 residues. V gave up 2 bases and J gave up 4 bases; unmatched junction bases: 4. Germline V gene lookup returns CDR1 GTSNPN and CDR2 SVGIG (reference sequence). CDR3: CAWSFGLAGGYNEQFF. CDR3 DNA sequence: TGTGCCTGGAGTTTTGGACTAGCGGGGGGTTACAATGAGCAGTTCTTC.

This chain links TRBV19 with TRBJ1-5, with 9 positions matching TRBD1. Germline V gene sequence: CDR1 LNHDA, CDR2 SQIVND (reference sequence). V lost 3 bases to trimming and J lost 7 bases; unmatched junction nucleotides: 4. The CDR3 is made up of 14 amino acids. CDR3 sequence reads: CASSIRDRVQPQHF. The CDR3 nucleotides read TGTGCCAGTAGTATCCGGGACAGGGTGCAGCCCCAGCATTTT.

V and J are TRBV7-2 and TRBJ2-7, with unresolved D. Per the germline V gene, CDR1 is SGHTA and CDR2 is FQGNSA. The V gene lost 2 bases and the J gene lost 3 bases, with 5 bases spanning the gap. CDR3 length equals 12 residues. The CDR3 loop is CASSLLYYEQYF. CDR3 sequence (DNA): TGTGCCAGCAGCTTATTGTACTACGAGCAGTACTTC.

There are a few counts of this clone. The chain uses TRBV7-8 and TRBJ1-3, with 9 bases fitting TRBD1. This CDR3 has 14 residues. J lost 4 bases, V lost 5 bases, and 3 bases had no gene match. Germline values: CDR1 SGHVS, CDR2 FQNEAQ. CDR3 region: CASSRDRAGNTIYF. As DNA, the CDR3 is TGTGCCAGCAGCCGGGACAGGGCGGGAAACACCATATATTTT.

The chain employs TRBV7-9 and TRBJ1-1; no reliable D call. This CDR3 has 14 amino acids. From germline, CDR1 is SEHNR and CDR2 FQNEAQ (reference sequence). V was cut by 1 base and J by 1 base, with 7 bases left in between. The CDR3 sequence is CASSLGHSNTEAFF. The CDR3 nucleotides read TGTGCCAGCAGCTTAGGGCATTCGAACACTGAAGCTTTCTTT.

The V gene is TRBV10-1, the J gene TRBJ1-5; D gene unclear. Trimming took 8 bases from V and 1 from J, leaving 30 bases between them. In germline, CDR1 is WNHNN, CDR2 SYGVQD (reference sequence). CDR3 length: 20 amino acids. The CDR3 DNA reads as TGCGCCAGCGCCGCCCCCGGACCCGGTGCGCGTGCGGGGAGCAATCAGCCCCAGCATTTT. This codes for CASAAPGPGARAGSNQPQHF.